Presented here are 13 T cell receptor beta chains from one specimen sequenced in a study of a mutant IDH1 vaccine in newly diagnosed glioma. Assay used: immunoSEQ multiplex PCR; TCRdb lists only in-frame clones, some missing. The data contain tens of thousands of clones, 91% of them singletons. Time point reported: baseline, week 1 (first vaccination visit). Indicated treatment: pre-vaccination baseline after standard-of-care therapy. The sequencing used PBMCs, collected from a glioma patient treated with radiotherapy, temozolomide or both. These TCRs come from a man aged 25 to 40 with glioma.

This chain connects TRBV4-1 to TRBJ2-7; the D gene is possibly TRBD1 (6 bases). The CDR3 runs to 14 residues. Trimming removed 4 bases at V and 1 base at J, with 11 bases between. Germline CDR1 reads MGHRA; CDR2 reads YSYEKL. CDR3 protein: CASSPQGNSYEQYF. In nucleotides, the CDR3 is TGCGCCAGCAGCCCTCAGGGGAATTCCTACGAGCAGTACTTC.

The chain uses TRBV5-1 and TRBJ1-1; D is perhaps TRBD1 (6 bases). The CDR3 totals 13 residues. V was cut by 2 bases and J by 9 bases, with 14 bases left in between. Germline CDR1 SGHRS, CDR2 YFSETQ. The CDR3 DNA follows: TGCGCCAGCAGCTTTGGACAGAGGGCGAAAGCTTTCTTT. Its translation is CASSFGQRAKAFF.

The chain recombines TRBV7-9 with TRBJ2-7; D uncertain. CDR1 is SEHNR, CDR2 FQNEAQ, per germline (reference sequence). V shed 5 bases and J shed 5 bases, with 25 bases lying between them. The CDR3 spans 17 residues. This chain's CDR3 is CASSPVMETGLGNEQYF. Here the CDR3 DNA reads TGTGCCAGCAGCCCAGTAATGGAGACCGGGCTTGGCAACGAGCAGTACTTC.

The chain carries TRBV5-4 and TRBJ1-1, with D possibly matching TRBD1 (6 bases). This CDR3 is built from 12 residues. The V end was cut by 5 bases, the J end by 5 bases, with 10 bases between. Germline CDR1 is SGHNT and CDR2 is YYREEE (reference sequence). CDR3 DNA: TGTGCCAGCAGGGGGGCCCTTACTGAAGCTTTCTTT. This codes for CASRGALTEAFF.

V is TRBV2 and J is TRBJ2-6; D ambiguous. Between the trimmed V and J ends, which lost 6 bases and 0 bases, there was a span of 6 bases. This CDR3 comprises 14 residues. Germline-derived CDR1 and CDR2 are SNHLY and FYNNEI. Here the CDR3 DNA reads TGTGCCAGCAGCCTTTACTCTGGGGCCAACGTCCTGACTTTC. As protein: CASSLYSGANVLTF.

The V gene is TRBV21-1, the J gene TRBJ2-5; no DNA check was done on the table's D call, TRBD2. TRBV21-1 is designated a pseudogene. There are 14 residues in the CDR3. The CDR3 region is CASSKLAGPETQYF. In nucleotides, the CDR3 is TGTGCCAGCAGCAAATTGGCGGGGCCAGAGACCCAGTACTTC.

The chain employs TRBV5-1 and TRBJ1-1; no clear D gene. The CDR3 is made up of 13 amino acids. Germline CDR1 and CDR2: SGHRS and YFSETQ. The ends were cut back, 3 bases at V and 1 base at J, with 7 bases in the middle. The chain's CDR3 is CASSSDPNTEAFF. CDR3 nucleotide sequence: TGCGCCAGCAGCTCTGACCCGAACACTGAAGCTTTCTTT.

In DNA form, the CDR3 reads TGTGCCATCAGGGGGACAGGGAGGGACTATGGCTACACCTTC. Translated, it gives CAIRGTGRDYGYTF. The chain combines TRBV10-3 with TRBJ1-2; 9 nucleotides align to TRBD1. The ends lost 6 bases at V and 3 bases at J; junction bases unmatched: 5. The germline V gene has CDR1 ENHRY and CDR2 SYGVKD. The CDR3 covers 14 residues.

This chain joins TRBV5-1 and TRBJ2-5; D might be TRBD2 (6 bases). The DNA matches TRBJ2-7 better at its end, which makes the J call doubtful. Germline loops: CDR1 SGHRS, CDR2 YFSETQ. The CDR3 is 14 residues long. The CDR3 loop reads CASSLVGGTYEQYF. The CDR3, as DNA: TGCGCCAGCAGCTTGGTTGGAGGGACCTACGAGCAGTACTTC.

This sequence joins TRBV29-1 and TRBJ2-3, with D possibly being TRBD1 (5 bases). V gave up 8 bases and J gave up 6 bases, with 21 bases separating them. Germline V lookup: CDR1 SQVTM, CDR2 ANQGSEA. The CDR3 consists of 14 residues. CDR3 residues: CSSEQGEVGDTQYF. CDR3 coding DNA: TGCAGCTCTGAGCAGGGTGAGGTAGGGGATACGCAGTATTTT.

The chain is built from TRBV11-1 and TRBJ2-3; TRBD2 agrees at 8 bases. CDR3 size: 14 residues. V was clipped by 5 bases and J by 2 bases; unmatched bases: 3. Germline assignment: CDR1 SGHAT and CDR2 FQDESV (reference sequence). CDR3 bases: TGTGCCAGCAGCCTTAGCGGGAACACAGATACGCAGTATTTT. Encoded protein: CASSLSGNTDTQYF.

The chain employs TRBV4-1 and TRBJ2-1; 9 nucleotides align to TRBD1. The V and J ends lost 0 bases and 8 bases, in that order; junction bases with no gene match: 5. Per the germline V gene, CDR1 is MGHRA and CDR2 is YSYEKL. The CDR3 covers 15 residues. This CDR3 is CASSQDRRDRDEQFF. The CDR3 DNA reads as TGCGCCAGCAGCCAAGATCGTAGGGACAGGGATGAGCAGTTCTTC.

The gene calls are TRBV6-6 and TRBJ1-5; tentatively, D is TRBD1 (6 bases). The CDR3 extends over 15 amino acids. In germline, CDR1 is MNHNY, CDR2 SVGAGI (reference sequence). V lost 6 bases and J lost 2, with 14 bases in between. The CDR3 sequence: CASSPTGMGNQPQHF. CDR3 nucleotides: TGTGCCAGCAGCCCCACAGGGATGGGCAATCAGCCCCAGCATTTT.